The entry below gives a single TCR beta chain sequence along with its context. The record originates from a study of technical replicates of blood from several donors. Assay: immunoSEQ multiplex PCR; the TCRdb copy retains only in-frame clones and omits some. The table includes approximately 69,000 clones, 95% to 97% detected once. Between the trimmed V and J ends, which lost 4 bases and 2 bases, there was a span of 33 bases. Per the germline V gene, CDR1 is MGHRA and CDR2 is YSYEKL. The CDR3 covers 21 residues. The sequence was collected from a human donor in good health. The chain links TRBV4-1 to TRBJ2-7; maybe TRBD2 (6 bases). Sequencing input: T cells isolated from PBMCs. The CDR3 nucleotides are TGCGCCAGCAGCCCCAGGACTATCAAAACCTCACTACCTCTATCCCCCTACGAGCAGTACTTC. This translates into CASSPRTIKTSLPLSPYEQYF.